This entry describes one TCR beta chain. The data were obtained in a study of T cells in Graves' hyperthyroidism and ophthalmopathy. Exclusions: uncontrolled infection, other autoimmune disease, pregnancy, lactation. RNA transcripts were the template for amplifying TCR beta CDR3 regions. In the first-round RT-PCR of the TCR CDR3, the HTBI primer set was used. TCRdb passed the multiplex PCR reads through MiXCR, listing each CDR3 protein once. This table has about 680,000 distinct CDR3 sequences, 30% to 40% appearing once. Germline values: CDR1 LGHNA, CDR2 YSLEER. The V end lost 4 bases, the J end lost 5 bases, and 12 bases lay between the germline ends. The CDR3 has 14 amino acids.

Sample: blood. The V and J genes are TRBV4-3 and TRBJ1-5; D is unclear. The sequence came from a woman between 40 and 55 years old with Graves' hyperthyroidism. The CDR3 sequence: CASSPSGVDQPQHF. In DNA form, the CDR3 reads TGCGCCAGCAGCCCCTCCGGGGTTGATCAGCCCCAGCATTTT.